A single sample gave rise to the 18 T cell receptor beta chains below, sequenced in a study of control samples from healthy donors and cancer patients. Only in-frame clones appear in the TCRdb table, and some are missing; sequencing was by immunoSEQ multiplex PCR. The sample carries 140,000 to 150,000 clones, 89% recorded once. The material sequenced was blood. Receptor source: a man aged 25 to 45 in good health.

The rearrangement joins TRBV10-3 to TRBJ1-2; the D is unclear. The germline gives CDR1 ENHRY, CDR2 SYGVKD. V was clipped by 0 bases and J by 7 bases, with 9 bases between them. The CDR3 sequence is 13 residues long. The CDR3 coding sequence is TGTGCCATCAGTGAGTCCGCCTTCTCTGGCTACACCTTC. Translating it yields CAISESAFSGYTF.

In its sample, this clone was seen a few times. This chain uses TRBV24-1 with TRBJ1-4; no definite D call. With 7 bases removed from V and 10 bases from J, the gap between germline ends came to 12 bases. This CDR3 region has 12 residues. Looked up from germline, CDR1 is KGHDR and CDR2 is SFDVKD. The CDR3 is CATSNPGVKLFF. Here the CDR3 DNA reads TGTGCCACCAGCAACCCTGGGGTAAAACTGTTTTTT.

V gene TRBV18 combines with J gene TRBJ2-7; no firm D call. The CDR3 totals 12 residues. From germline, CDR1 is KGHSH and CDR2 LQKENI. The germline V and J ends were trimmed by 2 bases and 5 bases, with 7 bases remaining between them. CDR3 sequence reads: CASSPDSHEQYF. The CDR3 nucleotides are TGTGCCAGCTCACCAGATTCTCACGAGCAGTACTTC.

This rearrangement joins TRBV11-2 to TRBJ1-1, with D uncertain. This CDR3 region has 15 residues. Trimming took off 0 bases at V and 1 base at J, with 9 bases between the two ends. Germline V CDR1 and CDR2: SGHAT, FQNNGV. CDR3 nucleotides: TGTGCCAGCAGCTTAGAGGGCCAAGGGAACACTGAAGCTTTCTTT. The encoded protein is CASSLEGQGNTEAFF.

This sequence joins TRBV18 and TRBJ1-1; no definite D call. Germline V gives CDR1 KGHSH, CDR2 LQKENI. V lost 4 bases and J 7 bases, leaving 13 bases between the germline ends. The CDR3 sequence is 13 residues long. The DNA of the CDR3 is TGTGCCAGCTCACAATATTCTCCCGATGAAGCTTTCTTT. Translated, it gives CASSQYSPDEAFF.

V gene TRBV9 combines with J gene TRBJ2-7, with 7 bases aligning to TRBD1. V lost 3 bases, J lost 5 bases, and 17 bases stayed unmatched. Germline assignment: CDR1 SGDLS and CDR2 YYNGEE. The CDR3 length is 17 residues. The CDR3 DNA is TGTGCCAGCAGCGAAAGACAGGGCCCGCAAGAGGCCGACGAGCAGTACTTC. Translating gives CASSERQGPQEADEQYF.

Points on this clone: This specimen includes other DNA sequences encoding the same CDR3. The rearrangement links TRBV6-5 to TRBJ2-7, with 10 bases matching TRBD1. Trimming took 2 bases from V and 7 from J; bases not matched to a gene: 5. The CDR3 extends over 14 amino acids. The germline V gene encodes CDR1 MNHEY and CDR2 SVGAGI. The chain's CDR3 is CASSYRGQGYEQYF. As DNA, the CDR3 is TGTGCCAGCAGTTACAGGGGACAGGGGTATGAGCAGTACTTC.

This clone was counted between two and nine times. The V and J genes are TRBV4-3 and TRBJ2-7, with 7 nucleotides matching TRBD1. This CDR3 spans 15 amino acids. Germline CDR1 is LGHNA and CDR2 is YSLEER. With V trimmed by 0 bases and J by 5 bases, 7 bases remained unmatched. DNA for the CDR3: TGCGCCAGCAGCCAAGATTACAGGGGAGTCAACGAGCAGTACTTC. Translating gives CASSQDYRGVNEQYF.

The rearrangement links TRBV5-1 to TRBJ2-7; 9 bases line up with TRBD2. Germline CDR1 and CDR2: SGHRS and YFSETQ. This CDR3 contains 13 residues. With 5 bases clipped from V and 4 bases from J, the junction kept 4 bases outside the gene matches. CDR3 bases: TGCGCCAGCAGTATTAGCGGGGGTTACGAGCAGTACTTC. Translating it yields CASSISGGYEQYF.

The V call is TRBV5-1, the J call TRBJ1-4; 9 bases are shared with TRBD1. V lost 1 base and J lost 3; bases outside the gene matches: 1. Per the germline V gene, CDR1 is SGHRS and CDR2 is YFSETQ. The CDR3 is made up of 15 amino acids. The CDR3 DNA sequence: TGCGCCAGCAGCTTGTGGACAGGGGCTAATGAAAAACTGTTTTTT. Translation: CASSLWTGANEKLFF.

The V and J genes are TRBV6-2 or TRBV6-3 and TRBJ2-7, with TRBD2 matching 9 bases. Per the germline V gene, CDR1 is MNHEY and CDR2 is SVGEGT. The J segment lost 3 bases and the V segment lost 2 bases, leaving 2 bases of the junction unmatched. The CDR3 contains 14 residues. For the CDR3, the DNA is TGTGCCAGCAGTTACGCTAGCGGGGTCTACGAGCAGTACTTC. Its translation: CASSYASGVYEQYF.

The chain uses TRBV10-3 and TRBJ2-7; TRBD1 agrees at 8 bases. Germline V CDR1 and CDR2: ENHRY, SYGVKD. Trimming cost V 5 bases and J 5 bases; bases outside gene matches: 5. The CDR3 loop spans 13 amino acids. The DNA for the CDR3 is TGTGCCATCAGTCTCGGACAGGGTAACGAGCAGTACTTC. Protein product: CAISLGQGNEQYF.

In its sample, this clone was seen once. V gene TRBV4-1 combines with J gene TRBJ2-3, with no clear D. The germline V gene has CDR1 MGHRA and CDR2 YSYEKL. V lost 5 bases, J lost 4 bases, and 7 bases lay in between. The CDR3 totals 12 residues. CDR3 loop: CASSSTADTQYF. The CDR3 region has the DNA TGCGCCAGCAGCTCGACGGCAGATACGCAGTATTTT.

This chain connects TRBV30 to TRBJ1-1; D is unresolved. The CDR3 length is 12 residues. V shed 4 bases and J shed 2 bases, with 8 bases lying between them. The germline V gene encodes CDR1 GTSNPN and CDR2 SVGIG (reference sequence). The CDR3 DNA sequence: TGTGCCTGGATTGGGGATAACACTGAAGCTTTCTTT. The encoded protein is CAWIGDNTEAFF.

This chain links TRBV4-1 with TRBJ2-2; D is perhaps TRBD1 (6 bases). V lost 3 bases and J lost 6, with 14 bases in between. The CDR3 totals 15 residues. Germline V CDR1 and CDR2: MGHRA, YSYEKL. This CDR3 is CASSHKTGSPGELFF. In DNA, the CDR3 is TGCGCCAGCAGCCACAAAACAGGGTCCCCCGGGGAGCTGTTTTTT.

The V call is TRBV2, the J call TRBJ1-1; D is possibly TRBD1 (6 bases). V gave up 6 bases and J gave up 5 bases, with 13 bases separating them. The CDR3 runs to 13 residues. Germline loops: CDR1 SNHLY, CDR2 FYNNEI. Here the CDR3 DNA reads TGTGCCAGCAGCAACCAGGGGTATACTGAAGCTTTCTTT. It yields the protein CASSNQGYTEAFF.

The chain is built from TRBV2 and TRBJ2-3; 8 bases fit TRBD2. With 6 bases clipped from V and 5 bases from J, the junction kept 16 bases outside the gene matches. This CDR3 is built from 17 residues. CDR1 is SNHLY and CDR2 is FYNNEI in the germline V gene. CDR3 sequence: CASSLLGAGGSIDTQYF. CDR3 nucleotide sequence: TGTGCCAGCAGCCTCCTCGGGGCGGGGGGATCAATAGATACGCAGTATTTT.

The chain has TRBV7-2 and TRBJ2-5; 11 bases agree with TRBD2. With 5 bases clipped from V and 7 bases from J, the junction kept 6 bases outside the gene matches. Germline CDR1 and CDR2: SGHTA and FQGNSA. CDR3 length: 14 residues. The CDR3 spells CASSPTSGKVTQYF. In DNA, the CDR3 is TGTGCCAGCAGCCCGACTAGCGGGAAGGTGACCCAGTACTTC.